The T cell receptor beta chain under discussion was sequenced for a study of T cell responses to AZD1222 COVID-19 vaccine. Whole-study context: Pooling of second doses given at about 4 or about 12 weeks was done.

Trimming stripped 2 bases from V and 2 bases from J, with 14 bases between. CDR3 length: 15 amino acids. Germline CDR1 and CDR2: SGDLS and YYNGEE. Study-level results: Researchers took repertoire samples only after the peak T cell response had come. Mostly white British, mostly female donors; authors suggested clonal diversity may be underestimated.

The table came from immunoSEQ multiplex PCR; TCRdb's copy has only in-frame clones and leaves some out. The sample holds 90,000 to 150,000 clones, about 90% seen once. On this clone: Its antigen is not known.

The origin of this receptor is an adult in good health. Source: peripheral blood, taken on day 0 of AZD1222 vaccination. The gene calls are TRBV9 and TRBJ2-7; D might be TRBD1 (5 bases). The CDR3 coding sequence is TGTGCCAGCAGCGTCTCAGGTCAACAGGCCTACGAGCAGTACTTC. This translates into CASSVSGQQAYEQYF.